The source of this T cell receptor (beta chain) is a study of response to subunit inactivated influenza vaccine. General study points: The authors offered the suggestion that each seasonal influenza vaccination recruits few new T cells.

TCRdb itself ran the RT-PCR reads through MiXCR, one entry per CDR3 protein. The table has 500,000 to 600,000 distinct CDR3 sequences, roughly 13% seen once. Trimming took 1 base from V and 5 from J; bases not matched to a gene: 7. The CDR3 runs 16 residues. From germline, CDR1 is SGHAT and CDR2 FQNNGV. This clonotype was picked up a small number of times. Its target is not known. Sequencing was performed on PBMCs from blood, taken more than 35 days after vaccination. The chain combines TRBV11-2 with TRBJ2-2; 7 bases are shared with TRBD2. The source of this sequence is a man over 45 who received an inactivated influenza vaccine. The CDR3 bases are TGTGCCAGCAGCTTAGCTGGCGGGAGTAGGACCGGGGAGCTGTTTTTT. Translated: CASSLAGGSRTGELFF. Variable domain in full (rest from reference TRBV11-2 and TRBJ2-2): EAGVAQSPRYKIIEKRQSVAFWCNPISGHATLYWYQQILGQGPKLLIQFQNNGVVDDSQLPKDRFSAERLKGVDSTLKIQPAKLEDSAVYLCASSLAGGSRTGELFFGEGSRLTVL.